The 13 T cell receptor beta chains reported below all come from one sample, sequenced in a study of cytomegalovirus exposure and HLA in healthy donors. The primer mix had 60 Vbeta and 13 Jbeta primers. Method: immunoSEQ multiplex PCR; TCRdb's copy keeps in-frame clones and lacks some. The sample yields 110,000 to 150,000 clones, about 80% seen once. Material: PBMCs. Receptors were obtained from a woman aged 55-75 years in good health and CMV-seropositive.

The rearrangement uses TRBV27 and TRBJ2-7; weak D call: TRBD2 (6 bases). Germline CDR1 is MNHEY and CDR2 is SMNVEV (reference sequence). The CDR3 spans 13 residues. Trimming stripped 7 bases from V and 1 base from J, with 11 bases between. The chain's CDR3 is CASMGEASYEQYF. In DNA, the CDR3 is TGTGCCAGCATGGGGGAGGCGTCCTACGAGCAGTACTTC.

V is TRBV27 and J is TRBJ2-7; D is undetermined. The CDR3 consists of 16 residues. Germline loops: CDR1 MNHEY, CDR2 SMNVEV (reference sequence). Trimming cost V 2 bases and J 1 base, with 15 bases left between them. The CDR3 bases are TGTGCCAGCAGTTTAGGAGCCAAGACGGCATCCTACGAGCAGTACTTC. Translating it yields CASSLGAKTASYEQYF.

The CDR3 nucleotides are TGTGCCAGCAGCTTGAGAGGAGGGCCAGATACGCAGTATTTT. Its protein is CASSLRGGPDTQYF. This chain connects TRBV7-8 to TRBJ2-3; D perhaps matches TRBD2 (6 bases). Trimming removed 3 bases at V and 4 bases at J, with 11 bases between. The CDR3 extends over 14 amino acids. Germline values: CDR1 SGHVS, CDR2 FQNEAQ.

The chain has TRBV30 and TRBJ1-5, with TRBD1 as a possible D gene (6 bases). The CDR3 length is 15 residues. Between the trimmed V and J ends, which lost 0 bases and 1 base, there was a span of 10 bases. Germline-derived CDR1 and CDR2 are GTSNPN and SVGIG (reference sequence). The CDR3 DNA is TGTGCCTGGAGTGTAACAGGGTCCAGCAATCAGCCCCAGCATTTT. It translates to CAWSVTGSSNQPQHF. The full variable domain, rest sourced from reference TRBV30 and TRBJ1-5, is SQTIHQWPATLVQPVGSPLSLECTVEGTSNPNLYWYRQAAGRGLQLLFYSVGIGQISSEVPQNLSASRPQDRQFILSSKKLLLSDSGFYLCAWSVTGSSNQPQHFGDGTRLSIL.

The chain joins TRBV30 to TRBJ2-7; 7 bases map to TRBD2. CDR1 is GTSNPN, CDR2 SVGIG, per germline (reference sequence). V lost 1 base and J lost 0; bases outside the gene matches: 0. There are 13 residues in the CDR3. In nucleotides, the CDR3 is TGTGCCTGGAGTGCGGGAGGCTCCTACGAGCAGTACTTC. Translated, it gives CAWSAGGSYEQYF.

The chain is built from TRBV5-4 and TRBJ2-5; 9 bases fit TRBD2. The J call is doubtful: the DNA matches TRBJ2-7 better. Per germline, CDR1 SGHNT and CDR2 YYREEE (reference sequence). The CDR3 covers 15 residues. The CDR3 spells CASSLSGGSSYEQYF. In nucleotides, the CDR3 is TGTGCCAGCAGCCTTAGCGGGGGAAGCTCCTACGAGCAGTACTTC.

This chain connects TRBV4-1 to TRBJ1-2; D not resolved. Trimming cost V 3 bases and J 7 bases, with 24 bases left between them. Germline V lookup: CDR1 MGHRA, CDR2 YSYEKL. This CDR3 comprises 17 residues. CDR3 sequence: CASSQGGRSAGGVGYTF. CDR3 sequence (DNA): TGCGCCAGCAGCCAGGGCGGGAGAAGTGCCGGCGGGGTTGGCTACACCTTC.

In this sample, this clone turned up a few times. This chain uses TRBV6-5 with TRBJ2-7; D possibly corresponds to TRBD2 (6 bases). The CDR3 totals 12 residues. CDR1 and CDR2 (germline): MNHEY, SVGAGI. V was clipped by 7 bases and J by 3 bases, with 10 bases between them. CDR3 nucleotides: TGTGCCAGCACGGACTACAGCTACGAGCAGTACTTC. Translation gives CASTDYSYEQYF.

This clone was seen a handful of times. This chain links TRBV27 with TRBJ1-1; maybe TRBD1 (6 bases). Trimming pared 6 bases from V and 0 bases from J, leaving 11 bases between. Germline V gene sequence: CDR1 MNHEY, CDR2 SMNVEV (reference sequence). The length of the CDR3 is 14 residues. CDR3 nucleotide sequence: TGTGCCAGCAGACCCAGGGGCATGAACACTGAAGCTTTCTTT. This codes for CASRPRGMNTEAFF.

This clone was observed a few times. V is TRBV4-3 and J is TRBJ2-6, with TRBD1 identical over 8 bases. Germline assignment: CDR1 LGHNA and CDR2 YSLEER. V was pared by 3 bases and J by 4 bases, with 5 bases of the junction left unmatched. This CDR3 contains 16 residues. This chain's CDR3 is CASSQRTGSGANVLTF. The CDR3 bases are TGCGCCAGCAGCCAGCGGACAGGGTCCGGGGCCAACGTCCTGACTTTC.

J is TRBJ1-1 and V is TRBV15; D perhaps matches TRBD1 (6 bases). The V gene lost 8 bases and the J gene lost 3 bases, with 16 bases spanning the gap. CDR1 and CDR2 from the germline V gene are LNHNV and YYDKDF (reference sequence). The CDR3 contains 14 residues. The CDR3 DNA is TGTGCCACCGCAAGGGGGGGCGCAGACACTGAAGCTTTCTTT. Translated, it gives CATARGGADTEAFF.

This clone was picked up a small number of times. This chain joins TRBV19 and TRBJ1-3; D gene ambiguous. The V and J ends lost 4 bases and 0 bases respectively, with 13 bases between them. This CDR3 contains 16 residues. The germline V gene has CDR1 LNHDA and CDR2 SQIVND (reference sequence). DNA for the CDR3: TGTGCCAGTAGTACGGGTAGCGTCAGCTCTGGAAACACCATATATTTT. Its protein is CASSTGSVSSGNTIYF.

CDR3 in DNA: TGTGCCAGCAGTCTCACGCTAGCCGGACTAGACTACGAGCAGTACTTC. It codes for CASSLTLAGLDYEQYF. V and J are TRBV27 and TRBJ2-5, with 7 bases matching TRBD2. The closer fit of TRBJ2-7 to the DNA end suggests the J call may be wrong. Germline CDR1 reads MNHEY; CDR2 reads SMNVEV (reference sequence). This CDR3 spans 16 amino acids.